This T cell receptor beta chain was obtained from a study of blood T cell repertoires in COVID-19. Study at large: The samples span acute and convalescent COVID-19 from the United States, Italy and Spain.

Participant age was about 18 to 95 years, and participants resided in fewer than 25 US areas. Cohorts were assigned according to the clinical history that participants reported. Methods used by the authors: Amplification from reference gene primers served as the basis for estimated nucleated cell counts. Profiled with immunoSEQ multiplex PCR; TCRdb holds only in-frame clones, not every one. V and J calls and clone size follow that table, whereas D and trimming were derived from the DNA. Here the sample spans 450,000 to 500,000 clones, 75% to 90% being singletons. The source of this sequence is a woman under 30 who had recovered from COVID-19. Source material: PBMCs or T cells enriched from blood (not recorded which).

CDR3 sequence: CASSQVLAGGYFTGELFF. The CDR3 coding sequence is TGTGCCAGCAGCCAAGTCCTTGCGGGGGGGTACTTCACCGGGGAGCTGTTTTTT. The chain links TRBV7-2 to TRBJ2-2; the match to TRBD2 covers 9 bases. This CDR3 is 18 amino acids long. Germline trimming cut 5 bases from V and 4 bases from J; bases unmatched to any gene: 14. The germline V gene has CDR1 SGHTA and CDR2 FQGNSA.